A selection of T cell receptor beta chains follows, all from one sample in a study of CD8+ T cells in alopecia areata. Produced via immunoSEQ multiplex PCR; TCRdb's table is partial and in-frame only. The sample yields 100,000 to 150,000 clones, approximately 49% seen once. Sequenced here: CD8+ T cells sorted from blood, sampled at week 0. These receptors all come from a human donor with alopecia areata. The CDR3 runs from the conserved cysteine through the conserved F or W. Fields, in order: clone size, V gene, CDR3 protein. Not all rows give a size; the values are once, few, many and, for expanded clones, a class.

- TRBV30 CAWSAPPQETQYF
- TRBV9 CASSAETGTRHEQYF
- TRBV27 CASSLSGLNEQYF
- TRBV11-2 CASSLDLGSEQFF
- TRBV6-5 CASSYSGGAGSPLHF
- TRBV13 CASSLSGGSGYTF
once TRBV6-5 CASSPGVYEQYF
few TRBV5-4 CAVRWGTENSPLHF
- TRBV29-1 CSVEFEDDPYEQYF
- TRBV6-5 CASSNAGSGANVLTF
- TRBV7-9 CASSPGGVYEQYF
- TRBV27 CASCGGSYNSPLHF
- TRBV7-8 CASSSHPGRADEQYF
- TRBV30 CAWSVPGGQYF
- TRBV29-1 CSVAPRGSGATSGEQFF
- TRBV13 CASSLNTGSETQYF
- TRBV15 CATSRGGEYTEAFF
few TRBV7-9 CASRILRDLNTEAFF
few TRBV29-1 CSVWTEYEQYF
- TRBV30 CAWARDLEETQYF
- TRBV5-6 CASSPWTGAGEQFF
once TRBV11-1 CASSLAGTLRETQYF
- TRBV5-1 CASSPYMNTEAFF
- TRBV7-9 CASSSEGPPEAFF
few TRBV29-1 CSVEVPDNNYGYTF
many TRBV6-4 CASSASGDTGELFF
- TRBV7-9 CASSLANAHYEQYF
- TRBV9 CASRGPGETQYF
few TRBV2 CASSERTSNTEAFF
few TRBV10-3 CAISGGQIGNTIYF
- TRBV4-3 CASSQDPRGETQYF
few TRBV7-9 CASSPRDRNPYGYTF
- TRBV14 CASSQGHSPFGYTF
few TRBV19 CASADSLSYEQYF
few TRBV4-2 CASSFIADEQFF
few TRBV2 CASSETQGSYNEQFF